These 27 T cell receptor beta chains were all obtained from the same sample, sequenced in a study of cytomegalovirus exposure and HLA in healthy donors. The study ran its PCR with 60 Vbeta and 13 Jbeta primers. The method was immunoSEQ multiplex PCR; TCRdb's version includes in-frame clones alone and lacks a portion of them. Of 110,000 to 150,000 clones in the sample, roughly four fifths are singletons; the top ten hold 4% to 5%. The sample was PBMCs. The receptor set was obtained from a man aged 35 to 55 in good health and CMV-seropositive.

The rearrangement joins TRBV5-4 to TRBJ2-5; 7 bases match TRBD2. The better agreement between TRBJ2-7 and the DNA end casts doubt on the J call. Germline V CDR1 and CDR2: SGHNT, YYREEE (reference sequence). The CDR3 totals 15 residues. The chain's CDR3 is CASSLERRGSGEQYF. CDR3 DNA sequence: TGTGCCAGCAGCTTGGAAAGGCGGGGGTCCGGCGAGCAGTACTTC.

V usage is TRBV11-3 and J usage is TRBJ2-1, with TRBD2 matching 12 bases. Trimming cost V 4 bases and J 6 bases; bases outside gene matches: 10. The CDR3 sequence is 17 residues long. Germline lookup yields CDR1 SGHNT and CDR2 YENEEA. The CDR3 sequence is CASSSRTASGGANEQFF. The CDR3 DNA follows: TGTGCCAGCAGCTCCCGCACGGCTAGCGGGGGGGCCAATGAGCAGTTCTTC.

The rearrangement links TRBV6-5 to TRBJ2-7, with D hard to call. The CDR3 consists of 15 residues. Deletions cut 0 bases from V and 5 bases from J, with 14 bases between. Germline values: CDR1 MNHEY, CDR2 SVGAGI. In DNA, the CDR3 is TGTGCCAGCAGTTACTCCCCTAGTGTCATCCACGAGCAGTACTTC. Translating it yields CASSYSPSVIHEQYF.

The V call is TRBV7-6, the J call TRBJ2-1; TRBD1 aligns across 7 bases. CDR1 and CDR2 from the germline V gene are SGHVS and FNYEAQ. After removal of 5 bases from V and 0 bases from J, the junction contained 10 bases not matched to a gene. This CDR3 spans 17 amino acids. CDR3 protein: CASSGLTGSSSYNEQFF. CDR3 nucleotide sequence: TGTGCCAGCAGCGGATTGACAGGGTCAAGCTCCTACAATGAGCAGTTCTTC.

This clone came up a few times. The sample has other DNA sequences that encode this CDR3 too. The J gene is TRBJ2-7, the V gene TRBV4-3; 7 nucleotides line up with TRBD1. This CDR3 has 16 amino acids. The V segment lost 0 bases and the J segment 4 bases; nucleotides outside the gene matches: 9. Germline V gene sequence: CDR1 LGHNA, CDR2 YSLEER. CDR3 sequence: CASSQETGTLSYEQYF. The CDR3, as DNA: TGCGCCAGCAGCCAAGAGACAGGGACCCTTTCTTACGAGCAGTACTTC.

This clone was detected a few times. This chain links TRBV7-9 with TRBJ2-1; 7 bases map to TRBD2. The germline V gene encodes CDR1 SEHNR and CDR2 FQNEAQ (reference sequence). The J segment lost 6 bases and the V segment lost 0 bases, leaving 11 bases of the junction unmatched. The CDR3 sequence is 17 residues long. CDR3 residues: CASSLARDYKTLNEQFF. The CDR3 DNA follows: TGTGCCAGCAGCTTAGCGCGGGACTACAAGACCCTCAATGAGCAGTTCTTC.

This clone occurred once. J is TRBJ2-1 and V is TRBV12-5; D may be TRBD1 (5 bases). Per the germline V gene, CDR1 is LGHNT and CDR2 is FRNRAP. The CDR3 is 16 amino acids. V was pared by 0 bases and J by 7 bases, with 16 bases between. The CDR3 DNA reads as TGTGCTAGTGGTTTGGTACTTGCGAAGGGGAAGAATGAGCAGTTCTTC. Amino acid sequence: CASGLVLAKGKNEQFF.

This clone was observed a single time. This chain connects TRBV19 to TRBJ1-5; possible D gene TRBD1, 6 bases. V dropped 2 bases and J dropped 6 bases, with 14 bases sitting between them. Germline assignment: CDR1 LNHDA and CDR2 SQIVND (reference sequence). This CDR3 has 15 amino acids. The CDR3 is CASSIIGGASQPQHF. The CDR3 coding sequence is TGTGCCAGTAGTATAATTGGGGGGGCCAGTCAGCCCCAGCATTTT. Based on the CDR3 plus reference TRBV19 and TRBJ1-5, the full variable domain is DGGITQSPKYLFRKEGQNVTLSCEQNLNHDAMYWYRQDPGQGLRLIYYSQIVNDFQKGDIAEGYSVSREKKESFPLTVTSAQKNPTAFYLCASSIIGGASQPQHFGDGTRLSIL.

The chain recombines TRBV11-2 with TRBJ1-2, with TRBD1 as a possible D gene (5 bases). Trimming left V 1 base short and J 7 bases short, with 7 bases between. Germline lookup yields CDR1 SGHAT and CDR2 FQNNGV. This CDR3 is built from 12 residues. The CDR3 DNA is TGTGCCAGCAGCTTAGTTAGGGGTGGCTACACCTTC. Protein sequence: CASSLVRGGYTF.

CDR3 coding DNA: TGTGCCAGGTCCCCGGGACAGGGGAATGACACCATATATTTT. It codes for CARSPGQGNDTIYF. The chain links TRBV27 to TRBJ1-3; 10 positions agree with TRBD1. CDR1 and CDR2 (germline): MNHEY, SMNVEV (reference sequence). The CDR3 runs 14 residues. J lost 8 bases, V lost 9 bases, and 10 bases had no gene match.

The rearrangement uses TRBV30 and TRBJ1-1, with TRBD1 as a possible D gene (5 bases). The CDR3 has 12 amino acids. Trimming stripped 7 bases from V and 1 base from J, with 10 bases between. Germline assignment: CDR1 GTSNPN and CDR2 SVGIG (reference sequence). This CDR3 reads CASGPANTEAFF. The CDR3 DNA is TGTGCCTCAGGGCCGGCGAACACTGAAGCTTTCTTT. Looking up the rest from reference TRBV30 and TRBJ1-1 gives the full variable domain: SQTIHQWPATLVQPVGSPLSLECTVEGTSNPNLYWYRQAAGRGLQLLFYSVGIGQISSEVPQNLSASRPQDRQFILSSKKLLLSDSGFYLCASGPANTEAFFGQGTRLTVV.

This clone has only one observation. The chain employs TRBV7-3 and TRBJ2-1; 11 bases match TRBD2. The CDR3 totals 17 residues. From germline, CDR1 is SGHTA and CDR2 FQGTGA. V trimming: 0 bases; J trimming: 8 bases; junction bases outside the gene matches: 9. The CDR3 loop reads CASSLTATSGVVDEQFF. The CDR3 region has the DNA TGTGCCAGCAGCTTAACGGCGACTAGCGGGGTAGTCGATGAGCAGTTCTTC.

This chain connects TRBV5-4 to TRBJ1-6; D ambiguous. V dropped 1 base and J dropped 8 bases, with 7 bases sitting between them. CDR3 size: 13 residues. CDR1 is SGHNT and CDR2 is YYREEE in the germline V gene (reference sequence). CDR3 DNA sequence: TGTGCCAGCAGCTTGTTTGAGGATTCACCCCTCCACTTT. Translation: CASSLFEDSPLHF.

This chain joins TRBV18 and TRBJ1-2; D is unclear. The CDR3 consists of 17 residues. Looked up from germline, CDR1 is KGHSH and CDR2 is LQKENI. The germline V and J ends were trimmed by 3 bases and 8 bases, with 25 bases remaining between them. The chain's CDR3 is CASSPEGRGRPVNGYTF. The CDR3 DNA reads as TGTGCCAGCTCACCCGAGGGCCGAGGGAGGCCGGTGAACGGCTACACCTTC.

The V call is TRBV7-9, the J call TRBJ1-1; possible D gene TRBD1, 6 bases. Germline V gene data show CDR1 as SEHNR and CDR2 as FQNEAQ (reference sequence). CDR3 length: 12 residues. V was clipped by 0 bases and J by 11 bases, with 10 bases between them. CDR3 protein: CASSLARQGAFF. The CDR3 coding sequence is TGTGCCAGCAGCTTAGCGCGGCAGGGGGCTTTCTTT.

The V call is TRBV6-6, the J call TRBJ1-1; the D is unclear. V gave up 2 bases and J gave up 1 base, with 14 bases separating them. The CDR3 is made up of 16 amino acids. The germline V gene encodes CDR1 MNHNY and CDR2 SVGAGI (reference sequence). CDR3 protein: CASSYRKDGGNTEAFF. The CDR3 DNA reads as TGTGCCAGCAGTTACAGAAAGGATGGAGGGAACACTGAAGCTTTCTTT.

The chain recombines TRBV9 with TRBJ2-3, with D tentatively TRBD1 (7 bases). CDR1 is SGDLS and CDR2 is YYNGEE in the germline V gene. The CDR3 runs 16 residues. The germline V and J ends were trimmed by 3 bases and 3 bases, with 17 bases remaining between them. This CDR3 reads CASSATGVGGTDTQYF. The CDR3 DNA reads as TGTGCCAGCAGCGCCACAGGGGTTGGGGGGACAGATACGCAGTATTTT.

This clone was picked up one time. The chain has TRBV4-1 and TRBJ2-1; 7 bases map to TRBD1. The ends lost 4 bases at V and 7 bases at J; junction bases unmatched: 7. The CDR3 consists of 14 residues. CDR1 is MGHRA, CDR2 YSYEKL, per germline. CDR3 coding DNA: TGCGCCAGCAGCCTACCACAGGGGCGGAATGAGCAGTTCTTC. Protein: CASSLPQGRNEQFF.

CDR3 in amino acids: CASSLVRGFNEKLFF. The CDR3 DNA is TGTGCCAGCAGCTTAGTTCGGGGGTTTAATGAAAAACTGTTTTTT. The rearrangement joins TRBV7-2 to TRBJ1-4; tentatively, D is TRBD1 (5 bases). V was pared by 1 base and J by 4 bases, with 10 bases between. CDR3 length equals 15 residues. CDR1 is SGHTA, CDR2 FQGNSA, per germline.

A few counts support this clone. V gene TRBV5-1 combines with J gene TRBJ2-7; the D gene is possibly TRBD2 (6 bases). V was cut by 6 bases and J by 1 base, with 11 bases left in between. The CDR3 loop spans 13 amino acids. Looked up from germline, CDR1 is SGHRS and CDR2 is YFSETQ. This CDR3 is CASTPGLSYEQYF. DNA of the CDR3: TGCGCCAGCACCCCCGGACTATCCTACGAGCAGTACTTC.

The table lists this clone with a few counts. J is TRBJ2-3 and V is TRBV5-4, with TRBD2 matching 11 bases. Losses at the gene ends were 4 bases for V and 2 bases for J; bases not matched to a gene: 6. CDR1 is SGHNT and CDR2 is YYREEE in the germline V gene (reference sequence). The CDR3 has 16 amino acids. CDR3 bases: TGTGCCAGCAGCCCGGCGACTAGCGGGACCACAGATACGCAGTATTTT. Protein product: CASSPATSGTTDTQYF. Full variable domain (rest looked up from reference TRBV5-4 and TRBJ2-3): ETGVTQSPTHLIKTRGQQVTLRCSSQSGHNTVSWYQQALGQGPQFIFQYYREEENGRGNFPPRFSGLQFPNYSSELNVNALELDDSALYLCASSPATSGTTDTQYFGPGTRLTVL.

The CDR3 sequence is CSVEERRDNEQFF. CDR3 bases: TGCAGCGTTGAAGAGCGGCGGGACAATGAGCAGTTCTTC. The J gene is TRBJ2-1, the V gene TRBV29-1; D perhaps matches TRBD2 (5 bases). The CDR3 loop spans 13 amino acids. The germline CDR1 and CDR2 sequences are SQVTM and ANQGSEA. Between the trimmed V and J ends, which lost 0 bases and 5 bases, there was a span of 8 bases.

This chain uses TRBV2 with TRBJ1-2; D is perhaps TRBD1 (5 bases). V was clipped by 4 bases and J by 3 bases, with 12 bases between them. Germline V gene lookup returns CDR1 SNHLY and CDR2 FYNNEI. This CDR3 comprises 14 residues. The CDR3 bases are TGTGCCAGCAGTGGGGACGGGAGTCACTATGGCTACACCTTC. Its protein is CASSGDGSHYGYTF.

CDR3 residues: CASSEWTDLNYGYTF. CDR3 in DNA: TGTGCCAGCAGTGAATGGACAGATTTAAACTATGGCTACACCTTC. The chain recombines TRBV28 with TRBJ1-2; maybe TRBD1 (6 bases). Trimming removed 5 bases from V and 2 bases from J, with 15 bases in between. CDR1 is MDHEN, CDR2 SYDVKM, per germline. The CDR3 runs 15 residues.

V is TRBV6-5 and J is TRBJ2-3, with D possibly matching TRBD2 (5 bases). CDR3 size: 13 residues. V lost 6 bases, J lost 4 bases, and 11 bases lay in between. Looked up from germline, CDR1 is MNHEY and CDR2 is SVGAGI. The CDR3 coding sequence is TGTGCCAGCAGCCAACCGGGATCAGATACGCAGTATTTT. It specifies CASSQPGSDTQYF.

The chain couples TRBV7-9 to TRBJ2-1, with TRBD2 as a possible D gene (6 bases). Germline CDR1 and CDR2: SEHNR and FQNEAQ (reference sequence). The CDR3 is 14 amino acids. V lost 5 bases and J lost 9, with 17 bases in between. The CDR3 DNA reads TGTGCCAGCAGCACGGGAACTAGCCGGCGTGAGCAGTTCTTC. Protein product: CASSTGTSRREQFF.

V and J are TRBV18 and TRBJ1-4; 10 positions match TRBD1. V was clipped by 0 bases and J by 10 bases; unmatched bases: 5. Looked up from germline, CDR1 is KGHSH and CDR2 is LQKENI. This CDR3 is 15 amino acids long. The CDR3 loop reads CASSPPGQGTLKLFF. The CDR3 bases are TGTGCCAGCTCACCACCGGGACAGGGGACGTTAAAACTGTTTTTT.